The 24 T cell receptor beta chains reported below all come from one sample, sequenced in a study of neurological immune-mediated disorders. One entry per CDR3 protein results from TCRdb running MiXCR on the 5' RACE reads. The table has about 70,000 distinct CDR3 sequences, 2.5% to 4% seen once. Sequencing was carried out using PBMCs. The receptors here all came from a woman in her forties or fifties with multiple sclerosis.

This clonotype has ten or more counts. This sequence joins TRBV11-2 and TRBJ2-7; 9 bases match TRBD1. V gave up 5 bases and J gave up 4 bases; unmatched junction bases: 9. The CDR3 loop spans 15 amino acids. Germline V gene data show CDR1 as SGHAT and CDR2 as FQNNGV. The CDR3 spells CASSPSPGTGYEQYV. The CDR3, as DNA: TGTGCCAGCAGCCCCTCCCCCGGGACAGGGTACGAGCAGTACGTC.

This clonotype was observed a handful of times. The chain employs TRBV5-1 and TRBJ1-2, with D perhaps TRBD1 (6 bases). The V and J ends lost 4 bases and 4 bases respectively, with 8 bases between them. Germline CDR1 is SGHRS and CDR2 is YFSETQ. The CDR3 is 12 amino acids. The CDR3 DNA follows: TGCGCCAGCAGCGAGGACAGCTATGGCTACACCTTC. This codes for CASSEDSYGYTF.

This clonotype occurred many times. The CDR3 DNA reads TGTGCCAGCAGCTTAGCCTACGGCCAGGAGACCCAGTACTTC. Translated: CASSLAYGQETQYF. The chain carries TRBV7-2 and TRBJ2-5; D is undetermined. This CDR3 region has 14 residues. Trimming left V 0 bases short and J 5 bases short, with 10 bases between. Per germline, CDR1 SGHTA and CDR2 FQGNSA.

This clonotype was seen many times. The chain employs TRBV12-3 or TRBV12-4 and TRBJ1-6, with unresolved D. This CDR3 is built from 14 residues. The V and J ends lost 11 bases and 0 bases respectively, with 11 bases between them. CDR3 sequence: CASRGSSYNSPLHF. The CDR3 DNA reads TGTGCCTCCCGCGGGAGCTCCTATAATTCACCCCTCCACTTT.

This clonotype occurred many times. The CDR3 region has the DNA TGTGCCAGCAGCTTAGGTTCGGGATGGGGTTTTTTCTTC. Translated, it gives CASSLGSGWGFFF. The V call is TRBV11-2, the J call TRBJ2-1; D is perhaps TRBD2 (5 bases). Deletions cut 1 base from V and 16 bases from J, with 17 bases between. The CDR3 has 13 amino acids. The germline V gene encodes CDR1 SGHAT and CDR2 FQNNGV.

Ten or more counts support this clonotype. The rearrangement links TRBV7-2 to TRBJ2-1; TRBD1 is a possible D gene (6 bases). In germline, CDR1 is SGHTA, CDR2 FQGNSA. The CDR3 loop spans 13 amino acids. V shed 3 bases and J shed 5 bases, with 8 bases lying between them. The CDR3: CASSLDRNNEQFF. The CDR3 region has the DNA TGTGCCAGCAGCTTGGACAGAAACAATGAGCAGTTCTTC.

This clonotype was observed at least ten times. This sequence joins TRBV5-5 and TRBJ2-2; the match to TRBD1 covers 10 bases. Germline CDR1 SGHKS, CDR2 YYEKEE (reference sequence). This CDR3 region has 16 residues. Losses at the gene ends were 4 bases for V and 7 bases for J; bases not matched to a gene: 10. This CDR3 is CASSQTGGFTIGELFF. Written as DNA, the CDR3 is TGTGCCAGCAGCCAGACAGGGGGCTTTACTATCGGGGAGCTGTTTTTT.

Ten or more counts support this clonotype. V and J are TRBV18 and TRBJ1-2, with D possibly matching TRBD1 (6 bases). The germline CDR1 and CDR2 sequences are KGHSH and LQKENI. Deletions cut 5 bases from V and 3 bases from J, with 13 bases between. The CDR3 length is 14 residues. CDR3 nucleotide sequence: TGTGCCAGCTCAACTTTTGCAGGGGACTATGGCTACACCTTC. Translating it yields CASSTFAGDYGYTF.

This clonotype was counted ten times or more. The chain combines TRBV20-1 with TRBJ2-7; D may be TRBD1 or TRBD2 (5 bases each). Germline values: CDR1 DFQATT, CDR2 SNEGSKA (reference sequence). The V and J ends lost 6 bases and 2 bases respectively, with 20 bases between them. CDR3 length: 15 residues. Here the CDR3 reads CSAPFGGAGPYEQYF. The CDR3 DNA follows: TGCAGTGCCCCCTTTGGGGGAGCCGGTCCCTACGAGCAGTACTTC.

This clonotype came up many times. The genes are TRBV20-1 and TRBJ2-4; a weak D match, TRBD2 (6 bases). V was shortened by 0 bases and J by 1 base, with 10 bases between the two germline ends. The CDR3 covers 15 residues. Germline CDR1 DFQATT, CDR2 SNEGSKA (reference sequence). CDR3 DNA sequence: TGCAGTGCTAGAGAAGGAGGAGGGGCCAAAAACATTCAGTACTTC. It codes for CSAREGGGAKNIQYF.

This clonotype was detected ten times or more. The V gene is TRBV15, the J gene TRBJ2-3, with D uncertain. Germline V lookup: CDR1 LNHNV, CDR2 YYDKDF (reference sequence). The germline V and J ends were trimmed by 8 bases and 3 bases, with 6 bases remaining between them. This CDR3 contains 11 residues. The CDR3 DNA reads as TGTGCCACCCAGACGACAGATACGCAGTATTTT. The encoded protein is CATQTTDTQYF.

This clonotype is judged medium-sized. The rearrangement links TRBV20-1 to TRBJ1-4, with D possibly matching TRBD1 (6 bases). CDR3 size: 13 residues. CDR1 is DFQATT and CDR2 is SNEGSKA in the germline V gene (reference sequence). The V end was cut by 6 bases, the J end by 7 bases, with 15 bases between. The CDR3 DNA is TGCAGTGCCATACTAACACAGGGTGAAAAACTGTTTTTT. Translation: CSAILTQGEKLFF.

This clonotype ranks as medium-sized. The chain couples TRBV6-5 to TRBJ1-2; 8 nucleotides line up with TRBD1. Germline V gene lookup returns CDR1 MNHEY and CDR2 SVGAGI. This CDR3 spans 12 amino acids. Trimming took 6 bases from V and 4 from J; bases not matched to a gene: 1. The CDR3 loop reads CASRDRVYGYTF. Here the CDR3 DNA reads TGTGCCAGCAGGGACAGGGTCTATGGCTACACCTTC.

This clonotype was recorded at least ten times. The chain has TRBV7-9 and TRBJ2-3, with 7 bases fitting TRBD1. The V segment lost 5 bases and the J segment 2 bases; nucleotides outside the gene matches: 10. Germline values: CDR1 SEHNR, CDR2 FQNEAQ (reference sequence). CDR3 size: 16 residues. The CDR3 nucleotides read TGTGCCAGCAGCGACGCGATTAGGGGGCACACAGATACGCAGTATTTT. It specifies CASSDAIRGHTDTQYF.

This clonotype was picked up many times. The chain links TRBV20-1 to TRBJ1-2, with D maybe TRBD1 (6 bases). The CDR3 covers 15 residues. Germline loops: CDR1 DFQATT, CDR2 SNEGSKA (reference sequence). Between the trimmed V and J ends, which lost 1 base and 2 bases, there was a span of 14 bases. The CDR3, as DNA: TGCAGTGCTAGAGGAGGTGAGGGGGTGAACTATGGCTACACCTTC. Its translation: CSARGGEGVNYGYTF.

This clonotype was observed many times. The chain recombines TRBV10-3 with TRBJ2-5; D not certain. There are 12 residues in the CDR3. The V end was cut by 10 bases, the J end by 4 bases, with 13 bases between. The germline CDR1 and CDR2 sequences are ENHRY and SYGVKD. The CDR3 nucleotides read TGTGCCACCGGGCCGGCTTCAGAGACCCAGTACTTC. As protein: CATGPASETQYF.

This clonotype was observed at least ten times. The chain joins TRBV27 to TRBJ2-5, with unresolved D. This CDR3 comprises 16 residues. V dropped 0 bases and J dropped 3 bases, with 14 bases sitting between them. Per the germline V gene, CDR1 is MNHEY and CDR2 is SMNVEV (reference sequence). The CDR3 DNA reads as TGTGCCAGCAGTTTATCGATTTCGGCCGCGGAAGAGACCCAGTACTTC. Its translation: CASSLSISAAEETQYF.

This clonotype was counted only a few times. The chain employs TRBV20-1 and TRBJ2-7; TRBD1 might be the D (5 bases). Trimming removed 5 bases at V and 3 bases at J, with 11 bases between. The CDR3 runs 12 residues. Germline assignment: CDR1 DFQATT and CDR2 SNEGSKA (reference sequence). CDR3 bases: TGCAGTGCTTATCTCAGGGACTACGAGCAGTACTTC. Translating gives CSAYLRDYEQYF.

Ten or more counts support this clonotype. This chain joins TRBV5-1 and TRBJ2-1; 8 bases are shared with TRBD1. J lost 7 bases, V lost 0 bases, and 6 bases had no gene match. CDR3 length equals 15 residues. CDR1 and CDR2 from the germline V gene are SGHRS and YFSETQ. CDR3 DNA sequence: TGCGCCAGCAGCTTGGTCCCAGGGGGCATAAATGAGCAGTTCTTC. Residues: CASSLVPGGINEQFF.

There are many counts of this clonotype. CDR3 nucleotides: TGCAGTGCTAGAGATCCAACAGGGCATCAGCCCCAGCATTTT. Its translation is CSARDPTGHQPQHF. The chain has TRBV20-1 and TRBJ1-5; the D gene is possibly TRBD1 (6 bases). CDR1 DFQATT and CDR2 SNEGSKA come from the germline V gene (reference sequence). V lost 0 bases to trimming and J lost 5 bases, with 11 bases between them. CDR3 length: 14 amino acids.

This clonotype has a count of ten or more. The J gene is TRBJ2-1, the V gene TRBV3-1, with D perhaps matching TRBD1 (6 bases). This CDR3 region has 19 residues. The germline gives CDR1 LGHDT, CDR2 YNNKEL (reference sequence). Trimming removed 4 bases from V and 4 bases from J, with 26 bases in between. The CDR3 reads CASSRRSNQGMEYYNEQFF. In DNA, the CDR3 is TGTGCCAGCAGCCGGCGATCAAACCAGGGGATGGAGTATTACAATGAGCAGTTCTTC.

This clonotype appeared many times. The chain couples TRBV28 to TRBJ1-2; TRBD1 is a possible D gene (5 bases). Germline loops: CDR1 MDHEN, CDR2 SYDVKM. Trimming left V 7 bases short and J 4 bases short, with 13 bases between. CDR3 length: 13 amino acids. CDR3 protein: CASKMQGLYGYTF. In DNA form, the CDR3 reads TGTGCCAGCAAGATGCAGGGACTCTATGGCTACACCTTC.

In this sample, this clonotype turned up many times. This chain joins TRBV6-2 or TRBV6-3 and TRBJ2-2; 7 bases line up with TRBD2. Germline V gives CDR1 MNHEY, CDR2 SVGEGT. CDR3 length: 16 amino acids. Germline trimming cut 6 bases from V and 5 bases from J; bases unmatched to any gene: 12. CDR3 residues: CASRPLAQALTGELFF. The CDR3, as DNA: TGTGCCAGCAGACCACTAGCGCAAGCCTTAACCGGGGAGCTGTTTTTT.

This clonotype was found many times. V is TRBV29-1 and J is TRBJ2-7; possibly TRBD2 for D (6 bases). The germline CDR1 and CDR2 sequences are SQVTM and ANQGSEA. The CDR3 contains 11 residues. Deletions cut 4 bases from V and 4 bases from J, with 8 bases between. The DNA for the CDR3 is TGCAGCGTTGTCGGGGGTTACGAGCAGTACTTC. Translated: CSVVGGYEQYF.